Listed below are T cell receptor beta chains from one sample, sequenced in a study of high-grade serous ovarian cancer treatment subgroups. This table comes from immunoSEQ multiplex PCR, and its TCRdb copy is limited to in-frame clones, with some not included. This sample yields thousands of clones, of which 75% to 80% are seen a single time; 8% to 10% belongs to the top ten. The specimen sequenced was tumor tissue. Every receptor here comes from a human donor with high-grade serous ovarian cancer. CDR3s include the opening cysteine and the closing phenylalanine or tryptophan. Fields, in order: D gene, J gene, V gene, clone size, CDR3 length, CDR3 protein, CDR3 DNA. The D gene is left open where the match is weak. The size field is filled for only some rows; it gives once, few, many or a size class.

D: TRBD1; J: TRBJ1-1; V: TRBV29-1; size: .; length: 14; CDR3: CSVNRGAMNTEAFF; DNA: TGCAGCGTTAACAGGGGCGCAATGAACACTGAAGCTTTCTTT
D: TRBD2; J: TRBJ2-3; V: TRBV4-1; size: .; length: 20; CDR3: CASSHLGLAGGPEGTDTQYF; DNA: TGCGCCAGCAGCCATCTCGGACTAGCGGGAGGGCCGGAGGGCACAGATACGCAGTATTTT
D: .; J: TRBJ1-1; V: TRBV10-3; size: .; length: 12; CDR3: CAIRQEGTEAFF; DNA: TGTGCCATCCGACAGGAGGGGACTGAAGCTTTCTTT
D: TRBD2; J: TRBJ2-2; V: TRBV4-1; size: .; length: 17; CDR3: CASSPSGLAGGHGELFF; DNA: TGCGCCAGCAGCCCGTCGGGACTAGCGGGAGGGCACGGGGAGCTGTTTTTT
D: TRBD1; J: TRBJ2-1; V: TRBV10-3; size: .; length: 15; CDR3: CAISERTGGRNEQFF; DNA: TGTGCCATCAGTGAAAGGACAGGGGGTCGCAATGAGCAGTTCTTC
D: TRBD1; J: TRBJ2-3; V: TRBV5-1; size: .; length: 17; CDR3: CASSLDDWDRDTDTQYF; DNA: TGCGCCAGCAGCTTGGACGATTGGGACAGGGACACAGATACGCAGTATTTT
D: .; J: TRBJ2-5; V: TRBV6-5; size: .; length: 14; CDR3: CASSYSAGKETQYF; DNA: TGTGCCAGCAGTTACTCAGCCGGAAAAGAGACCCAGTACTTC
D: .; J: TRBJ2-3; V: TRBV10-1; size: .; length: 14; CDR3: CASRPEGRADTQYF; DNA: TGCGCCAGCAGACCGGAGGGCCGGGCGGATACGCAGTATTTT
D: TRBD1; J: TRBJ2-7; V: TRBV6-6; size: .; length: 14; CDR3: CASSYGTGAYEQYF; DNA: TGTGCCAGCAGTTACGGGACAGGGGCCTACGAGCAGTACTTC
D: .; J: TRBJ1-2; V: TRBV7-9; size: .; length: 14; CDR3: CASSSRTLNYGYTF; DNA: TGTGCCAGCAGCTCCCGCACACTTAACTATGGCTACACCTTC
D: .; J: TRBJ2-7; V: TRBV5-4; size: few; length: 12; CDR3: CASSVDTYEQYF; DNA: TGTGCCAGCAGCGTCGACACCTACGAGCAGTACTTC
D: .; J: TRBJ2-5; V: TRBV18; size: .; length: 14; CDR3: CASSPPLRSETQYF; DNA: TGTGCCAGCTCACCACCCCTTCGCTCAGAGACCCAGTACTTC
D: .; J: TRBJ1-1; V: TRBV27; size: .; length: 13; CDR3: CASTKLGEISAFF; DNA: TGTGCCAGCACCAAGTTGGGGGAAATCTCAGCTTTCTTT
D: .; J: TRBJ2-3; V: TRBV7-2; size: .; length: 19; CDR3: CASRAGPRWGRTSTDTQYF; DNA: TGTGCCAGCAGAGCCGGCCCCCGTTGGGGGCGAACTAGCACAGATACGCAGTATTTT
D: .; J: TRBJ2-1; V: TRBV10-2; size: few; length: 14; CDR3: CASNSRGSYNEQFF; DNA: TGCGCCAGCAATTCTCGGGGCTCCTACAATGAGCAGTTCTTC
D: .; J: TRBJ1-1; V: TRBV9; size: once; length: 14; CDR3: CASSIGTENTEAFF; DNA: TGTGCCAGCAGCATTGGGACGGAGAACACTGAAGCTTTCTTT
D: TRBD1; J: TRBJ1-4; V: TRBV6-1; size: .; length: 15; CDR3: CASSMTGIANEKLFF; DNA: TGTGCCAGCAGTATGACAGGGATAGCTAATGAAAAACTGTTTTTT
D: .; J: TRBJ2-2; V: TRBV28; size: .; length: 16; CDR3: CASSILDSANTGELFF; DNA: TGTGCCAGCAGTATTCTGGACAGCGCGAACACCGGGGAGCTGTTTTTT
D: .; J: TRBJ2-7; V: TRBV6-5; size: .; length: 14; CDR3: CASSRDGTFGEQYF; DNA: TGTGCCAGCAGTCGGGACGGCACCTTTGGCGAGCAGTACTTC
D: TRBD1; J: TRBJ1-6; V: TRBV28; size: .; length: 17; CDR3: CASRTNRGIRNNSPLHF; DNA: TGTGCCAGCAGGACAAACAGGGGGATACGTAATAATTCACCCCTCCACTTT
D: TRBD2; J: TRBJ2-1; V: TRBV19; size: .; length: 16; CDR3: CASSMRGTSGSNEQFF; DNA: TGTGCCAGTAGTATGAGGGGGACTAGCGGGAGCAATGAGCAGTTCTTC
D: .; J: TRBJ1-5; V: TRBV7-2; size: .; length: 12; CDR3: CASSPPGQPQHF; DNA: TGTGCCAGCAGCCCCCCAGGGCAGCCCCAGCATTTT
D: TRBD2; J: TRBJ2-1; V: TRBV9; size: .; length: 15; CDR3: CASSVAGTSGNEQFF; DNA: TGTGCCAGCAGCGTTGCCGGGACTAGCGGGAATGAGCAGTTCTTC
D: .; J: TRBJ1-2; V: TRBV4-1; size: .; length: 14; CDR3: CASSEGRTTYGYTF; DNA: TGCGCCAGCAGCGAGGGCCGGACAACCTATGGCTACACCTTC
D: TRBD1; J: TRBJ2-2; V: TRBV6-1; size: .; length: 16; CDR3: CASSDQGAANTGELFF; DNA: TGTGCCAGCAGTGACCAGGGGGCGGCGAACACCGGGGAGCTGTTTTTT
D: TRBD1; J: TRBJ2-3; V: TRBV5-1; size: .; length: 13; CDR3: CATRTGGTDTQYF; DNA: TGCGCCACCCGGACAGGGGGCACAGATACGCAGTATTTT
D: .; J: TRBJ2-5; V: TRBV10-3; size: once; length: 12; CDR3: CAISESGKTQYF; DNA: TGTGCCATCAGTGAGTCGGGGAAGACCCAGTACTTC
D: .; J: TRBJ1-5; V: TRBV6-4; size: few; length: 13; CDR3: CASSPGPNQPQHF; DNA: TGTGCCAGCAGCCCAGGGCCTAATCAGCCCCAGCATTTT
D: .; J: TRBJ2-1; V: TRBV30; size: .; length: 13; CDR3: CAWRWGGRNEQFF; DNA: TGTGCCTGGAGGTGGGGGGGGCGCAATGAGCAGTTCTTC
D: TRBD1; J: TRBJ2-1; V: TRBV5-4; size: .; length: 16; CDR3: CASSLGGQGSNNEQFF; DNA: TGTGCCAGCAGCTTGGGTGGACAGGGCTCCAACAATGAGCAGTTCTTC
D: .; J: TRBJ2-7; V: TRBV7-8; size: .; length: 12; CDR3: CASSSGLYEQYF; DNA: TGTGCCAGCAGCTCGGGACTCTACGAGCAGTACTTC
D: TRBD2; J: TRBJ2-7; V: TRBV7-9; size: .; length: 15; CDR3: CASSLGGGVGMEQYF; DNA: TGTGCCAGCAGCTTAGGCGGGGGGGTCGGAATGGAGCAGTACTTC
D: .; J: TRBJ1-5; V: TRBV4-2; size: .; length: 13; CDR3: CASTSFSNQPQHF; DNA: TGTGCCAGCACCTCGTTTAGCAATCAGCCCCAGCATTTT
D: .; J: TRBJ2-5; V: TRBV5-4; size: .; length: 15; CDR3: CASSLASQVQETQYF; DNA: TGTGCCAGCAGCTTGGCCTCGCAGGTACAAGAGACCCAGTACTTC
D: TRBD1; J: TRBJ2-1; V: TRBV30; size: .; length: 16; CDR3: CAWGEEGGRSYNEQFF; DNA: TGTGCCTGGGGTGAGGAAGGGGGCAGGTCCTACAATGAGCAGTTCTTC
D: .; J: TRBJ2-5; V: TRBV9; size: .; length: 13; CDR3: CASSPIPQETQYF; DNA: TGTGCCAGCAGCCCAATCCCCCAAGAGACCCAGTACTTC
D: .; J: TRBJ2-4; V: TRBV2; size: medium-sized; length: 17; CDR3: CASSERTTGPTKNIQYF; DNA: TGTGCCAGCAGTGAAAGGACGACAGGTCCTACCAAAAACATTCAGTACTTC
D: .; J: TRBJ2-7; V: TRBV19; size: once; length: 14; CDR3: CASSPRGLAYEQYF; DNA: TGTGCCAGTAGCCCCAGGGGTCTTGCCTACGAGCAGTACTTC
D: .; J: TRBJ1-6; V: TRBV27; size: .; length: 14; CDR3: CASSLGQGNSPLHF; DNA: TGTGCCAGCAGTTTAGGGCAGGGGAATTCACCCCTCCACTTT
D: TRBD1; J: TRBJ2-1; V: TRBV2; size: few; length: 15; CDR3: CASRLDRGGYNEQFF; DNA: TGTGCCAGCAGATTAGACAGGGGGGGCTACAATGAGCAGTTCTTC
D: .; J: TRBJ1-6; V: TRBV30; size: .; length: 13; CDR3: CAWRVIDNSPLHF; DNA: TGTGCCTGGAGGGTAATCGATAATTCACCCCTCCACTTT
D: TRBD2; J: TRBJ2-5; V: TRBV5-4; size: .; length: 17; CDR3: CASSLGATSGGEETQYF; DNA: TGTGCCAGCAGCTTGGGAGCGACTAGCGGGGGCGAAGAGACCCAGTACTTC
D: .; J: TRBJ2-2; V: TRBV9; size: .; length: 12; CDR3: CASSTRTGELFF; DNA: TGTGCCAGCTCAACACGGACCGGGGAGCTGTTTTTT
D: .; J: TRBJ1-3; V: TRBV19; size: .; length: 17; CDR3: CASSINFGAASGNTIYF; DNA: TGTGCCAGTAGTATAAATTTTGGCGCCGCCTCTGGAAACACCATATATTTT
D: .; J: TRBJ1-3; V: TRBV28; size: .; length: 14; CDR3: CASSSPGLRNTIYF; DNA: TGTGCCAGCAGCTCCCCGGGGCTCAGAAACACCATATATTTT
D: .; J: TRBJ2-7; V: TRBV20-1; size: .; length: 11; CDR3: CSASRQYEQYF; DNA: TGCAGTGCTAGCCGACAGTACGAGCAGTACTTC
D: TRBD1; J: TRBJ2-7; V: TRBV19; size: once; length: 14; CDR3: CASSIGQGASEQYF; DNA: TGTGCCAGTAGTATAGGGCAGGGGGCCAGCGAGCAGTACTTC
D: .; J: TRBJ2-3; V: TRBV11-2; size: .; length: 13; CDR3: CASSLPGSDTQYF; DNA: TGTGCCAGCAGCTTACCGGGGTCGGATACGCAGTATTTT
D: .; J: TRBJ2-5; V: TRBV10-3; size: once; length: 13; CDR3: CAISPRDQETQYF; DNA: TGTGCCATCAGCCCCCGGGACCAAGAGACCCAGTACTTC
D: TRBD1; J: TRBJ1-1; V: TRBV27; size: .; length: 14; CDR3: CASRRTGGVTEAFF; DNA: TGTGCCAGCAGGCGGACAGGGGGCGTTACTGAAGCTTTCTTT
D: TRBD1; J: TRBJ2-1; V: TRBV7-8; size: .; length: 17; CDR3: CASSPLGGTGLYNEQFF; DNA: TGTGCCAGCAGCCCGCTGGGGGGGACAGGGCTCTACAATGAGCAGTTCTTC